The clone carrying this T cell receptor (beta chain) came up many times. Its target is not known. This entry is derived from a study of early T cells in non-severe SARS-CoV-2 infection. Study background: The input, bulk RNA from unsorted whole blood, was sequenced, and chains were unpaired.

The germline CDR1 and CDR2 sequences are DFQATT and SNEGSKA (reference sequence). With V trimmed by 0 bases and J by 0 bases, 7 bases remained unmatched. The CDR3 is 17 residues long. Study results and limitations: Lookups in VDJdb leaned toward anti-spike CD8 responses and missed private and CD4 specificities.

The library protocol tagged individual cDNA molecules with unique molecular identifiers. TCRdb re-analysed the 5' RACE reads in MiXCR, keeping a single row per CDR3 protein. The repertoire has about 48,000 distinct CDR3 sequences, around 7.7% of them found once; the top ten carry 5.8%. The chain recombines TRBV20-1 with TRBJ1-1, with 10 positions matching TRBD1. The sample consisted of whole blood. The source of this sequence is an adult who was a healthcare worker with PCR-confirmed SARS-CoV-2 infection or an uninfected control (not recorded which). CDR3 protein: CSARDGDRGLMNTEAFF. The CDR3 nucleotides are TGCAGTGCTAGAGATGGGGACAGGGGCCTCATGAACACTGAAGCTTTCTTT.